This passage covers 20 T cell receptor beta chains from one sample sequenced in a study of T cells in women clearing cervical HPV infection. The repertoire was sequenced with immunoSEQ multiplex PCR; TCRdb's copy has only in-frame clones and lacks some. The repertoire shows 40,000 or so clones; the top ten hold about 5.8%. What was sequenced was blood buffy coat. The receptors originated from a woman aged 18 to 69 with a cervical HPV16 infection that either progressed to CIN3+ or cleared (not recorded which).

As to this clone: The CDR3 end falls 3 residues outside the read, so it is completed with the germline J gene. This sequence joins TRBV18 and TRBJ2-5, with a weak D call TRBD1 (6 bases). This CDR3 spans 14 amino acids. Looked up from germline, CDR1 is KGHSH and CDR2 is LQKENI. Between the trimmed V and J ends, which lost 5 bases and 2 bases, there was a span of 12 bases. The CDR3 bases that were read are TGTGCCAGCTCAACGGTGGGGGCGCAAGAGACC. Translation: CASSTVGAQET. The complete CDR3 reads CASSTVGAQETQYF.

In regard to this clone: The read ends 3 residues early relative to the CDR3; the germline J gene fills the gap. The chain joins TRBV12-5 to TRBJ2-7; D unclear. There are 14 residues in the CDR3. Germline-derived CDR1 and CDR2 are LGHNT and FRNRAP. V was trimmed by 2 bases and J by 5 bases, leaving 13 bases between them. The DNA read from the CDR3 is TGTGCTAGTGGTTTGACCCCTTTGGCCCACGAG. Residues: CASGLTPLAHE. In full, the CDR3 reads CASGLTPLAHEQYF.

Concerning this clone itself: The DNA ends 3 residues before the CDR3 does, and the rest of the CDR3 is filled in from the germline J gene. V usage is TRBV18 and J usage is TRBJ1-2; D gene uncertain. This CDR3 is built from 14 residues. Per germline, CDR1 KGHSH and CDR2 LQKENI. The CDR3 spells CASSPIVPSYDYTF. The sequenced part of the CDR3 DNA is TGTGCCAGCTCACCTATAGTCCCCTCCTACGAC.

Of note for this clone: The CDR3 end lies 3 residues beyond the end of the read and is filled in from the germline J gene. The rearrangement links TRBV6-2 or TRBV6-3 to TRBJ1-2; D is perhaps TRBD1 (6 bases). V was pared by 6 bases and J by 6 bases, with 8 bases between. Germline CDR1 and CDR2: MNHEY and SVGEGT. CDR3 length: 11 amino acids. This CDR3 is CASRRQDGYTF. The part of the CDR3 DNA that was read is TGTGCCAGCAGGAGACAGGATGGC.

Concerning this clone itself: The read terminates 3 residues before the CDR3 end, so the remaining end is supplied by the germline J gene. This chain joins TRBV11-2 and TRBJ2-4, with 10 bases that match TRBD1. The CDR3 is made up of 15 amino acids. Germline loops: CDR1 SGHAT, CDR2 FQNNGV. The CDR3 sequence is CASSSSGTGVYGQYF. The CDR3 DNA, read in part, is TGTGCCAGCAGCTCCTCCGGGACAGGGGTCTATGGT.

Comments on this clone: The read is 3 residues too short to cover the CDR3 end, so that end is filled in from the germline J gene. The chain employs TRBV7-6 and TRBJ1-2, with 9 positions matching TRBD1. This CDR3 region has 15 residues. V gave up 3 bases and J gave up 2 bases; unmatched junction bases: 4. Looked up from germline, CDR1 is SGHVS and CDR2 is FNYEAQ. The CDR3 sequence: CASSLGQGSNYGYTF. The sequenced CDR3 bases are TGTGCCAGCAGCTTGGGACAGGGAAGCAACTATGGC. Full variable domain (outside the CDR3, taken from reference TRBV7-6 and TRBJ1-2): GAGVSQSPRYKVTKRGQDVALRCDPISGHVSLYWYRQALGQGPEFLTYFNYEAQQDKSGLPNDRFSAERPEGSISTLTIQRTEQRDSAMYRCASSLGQGSNYGYTFGSGTRLTVV.

Details on this clone: The DNA ends 3 residues before the CDR3 does, and the rest of the CDR3 is filled in from the germline J gene. J is TRBJ2-7 and V is TRBV28, with 7 bases that match TRBD1. V trimming: 6 bases; J trimming: 0 bases; junction bases outside the gene matches: 5. CDR3 size: 14 residues. CDR1 and CDR2 from the germline V gene are MDHEN and SYDVKM. CDR3 region: CASRTQGISYEQYF. The sequenced CDR3 bases are TGTGCCAGCAGAACACAGGGGATCTCCTACGAG.

As concerns this clone: The read ends 3 residues shy of where the CDR3 ends; the end is completed using the germline J gene. The chain uses TRBV30 and TRBJ1-4; D perhaps matches TRBD1 (6 bases). V was trimmed by 0 bases and J by 8 bases, leaving 16 bases between them. Germline V gene data show CDR1 as GTSNPN and CDR2 as SVGIG (reference sequence). This CDR3 is 15 amino acids long. The CDR3 loop is CAWSVRPGQGEKLFF. CDR3 DNA, as far as it was read: TGTGCCTGGAGTGTACGTCCCGGGCAGGGGGAAAAA.

Concerning this clone itself: From the germline J gene comes the end of the CDR3, since the read stops 3 residues before it. V is TRBV2 and J is TRBJ1-2, with 8 bases that match TRBD1. Germline-derived CDR1 and CDR2 are SNHLY and FYNNEI. There are 15 residues in the CDR3. The CDR3 sequence: CASSRRGLSTDTYTF. The sequenced CDR3 bases are TGTGCCAGCAGCCGCAGGGGGCTAAGCACAGATACC.

Worth noting for this clone: The read gets to within 3 residues of the CDR3 end, and the germline J gene fills in the rest. The genes are TRBV7-2 and TRBJ1-2; maybe TRBD1 (5 bases). The CDR3 runs 14 residues. Germline V lookup: CDR1 SGHTA, CDR2 FQGNSA. The covered CDR3 bases are TGTGCCAGCAGCTTAGACGGGACTAGGAACGAC. Protein product: CASSLDGTRND. The whole CDR3 is CASSLDGTRNDYTF.

As to this clone: The read stops 3 residues short of the end of the CDR3; the missing end is completed from the germline J gene. The rearrangement links TRBV7-2 to TRBJ1-2; D unclear. This CDR3 region has 15 residues. Per the germline V gene, CDR1 is SGHTA and CDR2 is FQGNSA. Partial CDR3 DNA: TGTGCCAGCAGCACCTACACAAGCGGGAGAGGCGAC. Its protein product is CASSTYTSGRGD. The entire CDR3 protein is CASSTYTSGRGDYTF.

In the case of this clone: The read terminates 3 residues ahead of where the CDR3 ends, so the germline J gene completes it. The chain carries TRBV6-2 or TRBV6-3 and TRBJ2-7, with D possibly being TRBD2 (6 bases). This CDR3 has 14 residues. The V end was cut by 2 bases, the J end by 0 bases, with 8 bases between. Germline CDR1 reads MNHEY; CDR2 reads SVGEGT. CDR3 sequence reads: CASSYGLRSYEQYF. Partial CDR3 DNA: TGTGCCAGCAGTTACGGACTACGCTCCTACGAG.

On this clone: The read finishes 3 residues shy of the CDR3 end, and the germline J gene is used to complete it. V gene TRBV5-1 combines with J gene TRBJ2-3, with 7 bases identical to TRBD1. Germline CDR1 reads SGHRS; CDR2 reads YFSETQ. The CDR3 spans 14 residues. CDR3 region: CASSTGTAKETQYF. The CDR3 bases that were read are TGCGCCAGCAGCACGGGGACAGCCAAAGAGACG.

Concerning this clone itself: The DNA ends 3 residues before the CDR3 does, and the rest of the CDR3 is filled in from the germline J gene. V gene TRBV5-1 combines with J gene TRBJ2-7, with D possibly TRBD1 on 5 matching bases. The CDR3 is 13 amino acids. CDR1 SGHRS and CDR2 YFSETQ come from the germline V gene. V lost 1 base, J lost 5 bases, and 10 bases lay in between. The CDR3 here is CASSLQGGDEQYF. CDR3 DNA (partial): TGCGCCAGCAGCTTGCAGGGCGGCGACGAG. The complete variable domain, with remaining parts taken from reference TRBV5-1 and TRBJ2-7, reads KAGVTQTPRYLIKTRGQQVTLSCSPISGHRSVSWYQQTPGQGLQFLFEYFSETQRNKGNFPGRFSGRQFSNSRSEMNVSTLELGDSALYLCASSLQGGDEQYFGPGTRLTVT.

As regards this clone: The read finishes 3 residues shy of the CDR3 end, and the germline J gene is used to complete it. The V call is TRBV6-2 or TRBV6-3, the J call TRBJ1-2; no clear D gene. The CDR3 contains 13 residues. Germline V gene sequence: CDR1 MNHEY, CDR2 SVGEGT. The CDR3 here is CASSDYLPGGYTF. Incomplete CDR3 DNA: TGTGCCAGCAGTGACTACCTCCCGGGGGGC.

As to this clone: From the germline J gene comes the end of the CDR3, since the read stops 3 residues before it. This rearrangement joins TRBV28 to TRBJ1-1, with 7 nucleotides matching TRBD1. Germline CDR1 reads MDHEN; CDR2 reads SYDVKM. Trimming removed 5 bases from V and 3 bases from J; junction bases left unmatched: 3. The CDR3 length is 13 residues. Partial CDR3 DNA: TGTGCCAGCAGTCCAACAGGGGACACTGAA. Its protein is CASSPTGDTE. The whole CDR3 sequence reads CASSPTGDTEAFF.

In the case of this clone: With the read ending 3 residues before the CDR3 end, the germline J gene is used to fill in that end. This chain links TRBV11-2 with TRBJ2-7; D gene ambiguous. The CDR3 has 13 amino acids. Germline V gene lookup returns CDR1 SGHAT and CDR2 FQNNGV. V lost 7 bases, J lost 3 bases, and 13 bases lay in between. The CDR3 here is CASTGLRSYEQYF. The sequenced part of the CDR3 DNA is TGTGCCAGCACAGGTCTGAGGAGCTACGAG. The full variable domain, its missing parts supplied by reference TRBV11-2 and TRBJ2-7, is EAGVAQSPRYKIIEKRQSVAFWCNPISGHATLYWYQQILGQGPKLLIQFQNNGVVDDSQLPKDRFSAERLKGVDSTLKIQPAKLEDSAVYLCASTGLRSYEQYFGPGTRLTVT.

A remark on this clone: Sequencing ends 3 residues short of the CDR3 end; the germline J gene provides the rest. Distinct nucleotide sequences in the sample also encode this CDR3. The chain couples TRBV18 to TRBJ1-4; the match to TRBD1 covers 8 bases. CDR1 is KGHSH and CDR2 is LQKENI in the germline V gene. After removal of 1 base from V and 7 bases from J, the junction contained 8 bases not matched to a gene. The CDR3 spans 16 residues. CDR3 amino acids: CASSPLQGARSEKLFF. Incomplete CDR3 DNA: TGTGCCAGCTCACCACTCCAGGGGGCGAGATCTGAAAAA.

Regarding this clone: The CDR3 end is not reached by the read, which stops 3 residues before it; the germline J gene fills it in. This chain uses TRBV18 with TRBJ1-1, with D hard to call. Between the trimmed V and J ends, which lost 1 base and 4 bases, there was a span of 10 bases. There are 14 residues in the CDR3. The germline CDR1 and CDR2 sequences are KGHSH and LQKENI. Partial CDR3 DNA: TGTGCCAGCTCACCACGCCGGTCGGGCACTGAA. It encodes CASSPRRSGTE. The full-length CDR3 reads as CASSPRRSGTEAFF.

About this clone: The read ends 3 residues shy of where the CDR3 ends; the end is completed using the germline J gene. The chain uses TRBV19 and TRBJ2-2, with TRBD2 matching over 13 bases. V lost 4 bases to trimming and J lost 5 bases; unmatched junction nucleotides: 7. CDR1 LNHDA and CDR2 SQIVND come from the germline V gene (reference sequence). The CDR3 is 17 amino acids. Partial CDR3 DNA: TGTGCCAGTAGTACACGGACTAGCGGGAGATATACCGGGGAG. Translation: CASSTRTSGRYTGE. The whole CDR3 protein reads CASSTRTSGRYTGELFF.